These T cell receptor beta chains were read from a single sample in a study of T-cell reconstitution after alpha-beta-depleted transplantation in children. Each CDR3 protein is one row after TCRdb ran MiXCR on the PCR reads. Of around 94,000 distinct CDR3 sequences in the sample, approximately 8% are singletons; the top ten hold about a sixth. The specimen comprised PBMCs, sampled before TCRalphabeta/CD19-depleted stem cell transplant. The receptors were sampled from a boy aged 2 to 10 with acute lymphoblastic leukemia, due to receive a stem cell transplant. Both conserved end residues are part of each CDR3. Fields, in order: clone size, J gene, D gene, CDR3 length, V gene, CDR3 protein, CDR3 DNA. A D gene is named only where the DNA matches it firmly. The size field is filled for only some rows; it gives once, few, many or a size class.

>few|TRBJ2-7|NA|15|TRBV5-1
CASSPSLGPGGEQYF
TGCGCCAGCAGCCCTTCACTGGGCCCCGGTGGGGAGCAGTACTTC
>many|TRBJ2-1|NA|16|TRBV20-1
CSARDRGGQSYNEQFF
TGCAGTGCTAGAGATCGAGGGGGTCAATCCTACAATGAGCAGTTCTTC
>many|TRBJ1-6|NA|15|TRBV7-9
CASSLFGQANSPLHF
TGTGCCAGCAGCTTATTCGGCCAGGCTAATTCACCCCTCCACTTT
>many|TRBJ2-3|NA|15|TRBV6-6
CASSYRSDNTDTQYF
TGTGCCAGCAGTTACCGATCGGACAACACAGATACGCAGTATTTT
>few|TRBJ2-1|NA|15|TRBV20-1
CSARDLGRDHNEQFF
TGCAGTGCTAGAGATCTCGGGCGGGATCACAATGAGCAGTTCTTC
>few|TRBJ2-1|TRBD2|16|TRBV20-1
CSAGTSGGQRYNEQFF
TGCAGTGCTGGGACTAGCGGGGGGCAACGCTACAATGAGCAGTTCTTC
>many|TRBJ2-1|TRBD2|14|TRBV6-4
CASSGLAGGNEQFF
TGTGCCAGCAGTGGACTAGCCGGGGGCAATGAGCAGTTCTTC
>many|TRBJ2-7|TRBD2|13|TRBV14
CASSSWTSSEQYF
TGTGCCAGCAGCTCATGGACTAGCTCCGAGCAGTACTTC
>many|TRBJ1-2|NA|12|TRBV29-1
CSVDRGKDGYTF
TGCAGCGTTGACCGGGGGAAAGATGGCTACACCTTC
>few|TRBJ2-3|NA|15|TRBV7-3
CASSSGLMSTDTQYF
TGTGCCAGCAGCTCCGGACTGATGAGCACAGATACGCAGTATTTT
>many|TRBJ2-3|NA|17|TRBV24-1
CATSEQGTGLSTDTQYF
TGTGCCACCAGTGAGCAAGGAACAGGCCTGAGCACAGATACGCAGTATTTT
>NA|TRBJ1-2|NA|18|TRBV5-1
CASSYPSRGPYPQFGYTF
TGCGCCAGCAGTTATCCATCGCGGGGGCCCTACCCGCAGTTTGGCTACACCTTC
>many|TRBJ1-4|NA|13|TRBV7-6
CASSLEVSGKLFF
TGTGCCAGCAGCTTAGAAGTCAGCGGAAAACTGTTTTTT
>few|TRBJ2-5|TRBD2|12|TRBV20-1
CTAGGPRETQYF
TGCACCGCGGGGGGGCCGCGGGAGACCCAGTACTTC
>NA|TRBJ2-1|TRBD2|18|TRBV6-4
CASTKEAGALSSYNEQFF
TGTGCCAGCACTAAGGAAGCGGGGGCTCTGAGCTCCTACAATGAGCAGTTCTTC
>many|TRBJ2-3|NA|16|TRBV27
CASSLGVAASTDTQYF
TGTGCCAGCAGCCTTGGGGTAGCGGCGAGCACAGATACGCAGTATTTT
>NA|TRBJ2-1|NA|11|TRBV7-9
CASSLATTWFF
TGTGCCAGCAGCTTAGCGACTACATGGTTCTTC
>many|TRBJ1-6|TRBD1|14|TRBV7-2
CASSSRTGSPPLHF
TGTGCCAGCAGCTCGCGGACAGGTAGCCCACCCCTCCACTTT
>many|TRBJ1-3|NA|17|TRBV9
CASSVEDGDMGSVTIYF
TGTGCCAGCAGCGTAGAGGACGGGGACATGGGAAGTGTCACCATATATTTT
>many|TRBJ2-2|NA|18|TRBV7-7
CASSLRRAGPQNTGELFF
TGTGCCAGCAGCTTACGGCGGGCAGGCCCCCAGAACACCGGGGAGCTGTTTTTT
>few|TRBJ1-6|NA|16|TRBV20-1
CSAPSAGSSYNSPLHF
TGCAGTGCTCCCTCTGCAGGAAGCTCCTATAATTCACCCCTCCACTTT
>NA|TRBJ2-1|NA|14|TRBV7-2
CASSFIRVYNEQFF
TGTGCCAGCAGCTTTATCAGGGTGTACAATGAGCAGTTCTTC
>many|TRBJ2-2|NA|11|TRBV5-6
CASIITGELFF
TGTGCCAGCATCATAACCGGGGAGCTGTTTTTT
>many|TRBJ1-2|TRBD1|13|TRBV20-1
CSPKTGGDYGYTF
TGCAGTCCTAAGACAGGGGGGGACTATGGCTACACCTTC
>many|TRBJ2-1|TRBD2|14|TRBV3-1
CATTSGTSGNEQFF
TGTGCCACAACCTCCGGGACTAGCGGAAATGAGCAGTTCTTC
>NA|TRBJ1-1|NA|12|TRBV20-1
CRTGRGFTEAFF
TGCCGTACCGGACGGGGGTTCACTGAAGCTTTCTTT
>NA|TRBJ2-2|TRBD2|15|TRBV6-1
CASSPSGGVAGELFF
TGTGCCAGCAGCCCAAGCGGGGGGGTAGCCGGGGAGCTGTTTTTT
>NA|TRBJ1-2|TRBD1|14|TRBV20-1
CSARGRQGAHGYTF
TGCAGTGCTAGAGGCCGACAGGGGGCGCATGGCTACACCTTC
>few|TRBJ2-7|NA|15|TRBV4-2
CASSQDQGSYYEQYF
TGTGCCAGCAGCCAAGATCAGGGCAGCTACTACGAGCAGTACTTC
>many|TRBJ1-1|NA|14|TRBV5-1
CASSLTGLNTEAFF
TGCGCCAGCAGCTTGACGGGTCTGAACACTGAAGCTTTCTTT
>few|TRBJ2-7|TRBD1|14|TRBV27
CASSAGTGGNEQYF
TGTGCCAGCAGTGCCGGGACAGGGGGCAACGAGCAGTACTTC
>NA|TRBJ1-1|TRBD1|12|TRBV5-5
CASSSRTGQAFF
TGTGCCAGCAGCTCCCGGACAGGACAAGCTTTCTTT
>many|TRBJ1-5|NA|14|TRBV6-1
CASFGTDSNQPQHF
TGTGCCAGCTTCGGGACTGATAGCAATCAGCCCCAGCATTTT
>many|TRBJ2-7|TRBD1|14|TRBV12-3/TRBV12-4
CASSRQGGTYEQYF
TGTGCCAGCAGTCGACAGGGGGGGACCTACGAGCAGTACTTC
>NA|TRBJ2-7|TRBD2|15|TRBV3-1
CASSYSGGRSYEQYF
TGTGCCAGCAGCTATAGCGGGGGGCGCTCCTACGAGCAGTACTTC
>once|TRBJ2-1|NA|14|TRBV18
CASSRGNAYNEQFF
TGTGCCAGCTCTAGGGGTAATGCATACAATGAGCAGTTCTTC
>NA|TRBJ1-2|NA|13|TRBV9
CASSPSQGYGYTF
TGTGCCAGCAGCCCTAGCCAGGGTTACGGCTACACCTTC